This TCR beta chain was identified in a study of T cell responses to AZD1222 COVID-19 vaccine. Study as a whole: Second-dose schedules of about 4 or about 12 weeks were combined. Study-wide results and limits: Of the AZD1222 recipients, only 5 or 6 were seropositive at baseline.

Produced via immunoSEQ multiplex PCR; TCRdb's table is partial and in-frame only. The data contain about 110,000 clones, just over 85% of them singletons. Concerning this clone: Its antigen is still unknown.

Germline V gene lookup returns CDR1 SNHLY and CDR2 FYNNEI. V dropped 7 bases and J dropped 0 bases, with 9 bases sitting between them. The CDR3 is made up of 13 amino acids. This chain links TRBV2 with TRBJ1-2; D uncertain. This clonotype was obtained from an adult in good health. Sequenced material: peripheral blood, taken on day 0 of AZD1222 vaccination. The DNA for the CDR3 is TGTGCCAGCAAACGACTAGCTAACTATGGCTACACCTTC. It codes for CASKRLANYGYTF.